The clone carrying this TCR beta chain was seen only a few times. CDR1 and CDR2 (germline): SGHTA, FQGNSA. The V segment lost 2 bases and the J segment 8 bases; nucleotides outside the gene matches: 2. The CDR3 is made up of 12 amino acids. Original analysis: Estimation of nucleated cell counts was performed using reference gene primer amplification. Only in-frame clones appear in the TCRdb table, and some are missing; sequencing was by immunoSEQ multiplex PCR. The V and J calls and the clone size are those of that table, but D and trimming were determined from the DNA. Of about 190,000 clones listed, about 86% are singletons. The data stem from a study of blood T cell repertoires in COVID-19. Study as a whole: There were acute and convalescent COVID-19 samples, and they came from the United States, Italy and Spain. Nucleic acid was either cDNA or gDNA, and it came from T cells, B-cell-depleted T cells, or PBMCs.

Input material: peripheral blood. The source is a man aged 50 to 59 with active or convalescent COVID-19. V is TRBV7-2 and J is TRBJ1-2; 7 nucleotides agree with TRBD1. The CDR3 here is CASSLQDRGYTF. The DNA of the CDR3 is TGTGCCAGCAGCTTACAGGACAGGGGCTACACCTTC.